The T cell receptor (beta chain) described here comes from a study of CD8 T cells in ankylosing spondylitis. This clonotype was observed once. Via MiXCR, TCRdb re-called the 5' RACE reads, giving one row per CDR3 protein. The table includes about 360,000 distinct CDR3 sequences, 20% detected once. The CDR3 extends over 14 amino acids. The V end was cut by 5 bases, the J end by 5 bases, with 13 bases between. Germline CDR1 is SGHTA and CDR2 is FQGNSA. Sample: blood, either unsorted or a sorted T cell fraction (not recorded which). This chain links TRBV7-2 with TRBJ2-1; D is ambiguous. This clonotype originated in a male donor with ankylosing spondylitis or in good health (not recorded which). CDR3 DNA: TGTGCCAGCAGCCCAGTCCTTCCCGACAATGAGCAGTTCTTC. Translating it yields CASSPVLPDNEQFF. The whole variable domain, remainder taken from reference TRBV7-2 and TRBJ2-1, is GAGVSQSPSNKVTEKGKDVELRCDPISGHTALYWYRQSLGQGLEFLIYFQGNSAPDKSGLPSDRFSAERTGGSVSTLTIQRTQQEDSAVYLCASSPVLPDNEQFFGPGTRLTVL.